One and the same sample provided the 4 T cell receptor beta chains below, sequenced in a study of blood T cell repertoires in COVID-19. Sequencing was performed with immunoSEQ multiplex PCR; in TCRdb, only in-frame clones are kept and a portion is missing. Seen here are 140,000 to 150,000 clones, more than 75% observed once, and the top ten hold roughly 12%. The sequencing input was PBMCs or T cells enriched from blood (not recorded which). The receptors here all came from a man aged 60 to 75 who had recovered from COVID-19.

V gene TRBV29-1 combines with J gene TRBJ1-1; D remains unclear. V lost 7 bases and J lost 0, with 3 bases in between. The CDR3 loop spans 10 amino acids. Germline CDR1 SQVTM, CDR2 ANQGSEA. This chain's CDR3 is CSALNTEAFF. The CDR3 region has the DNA TGCAGCGCCTTGAACACTGAAGCTTTCTTT.

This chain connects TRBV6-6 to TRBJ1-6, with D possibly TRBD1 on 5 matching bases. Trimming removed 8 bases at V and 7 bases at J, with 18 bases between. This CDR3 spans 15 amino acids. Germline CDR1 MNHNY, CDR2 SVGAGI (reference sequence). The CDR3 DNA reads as TGTGCCAGCTCACCCCCGGGACGGGGGAATTCACCCCTCCACTTT. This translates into CASSPPGRGNSPLHF.

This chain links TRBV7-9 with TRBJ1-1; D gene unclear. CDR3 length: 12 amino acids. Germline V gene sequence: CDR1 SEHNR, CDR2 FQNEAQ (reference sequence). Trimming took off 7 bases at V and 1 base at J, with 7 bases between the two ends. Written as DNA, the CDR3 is TGTGCCAGCATCCGACAGAACACTGAAGCTTTCTTT. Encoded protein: CASIRQNTEAFF.

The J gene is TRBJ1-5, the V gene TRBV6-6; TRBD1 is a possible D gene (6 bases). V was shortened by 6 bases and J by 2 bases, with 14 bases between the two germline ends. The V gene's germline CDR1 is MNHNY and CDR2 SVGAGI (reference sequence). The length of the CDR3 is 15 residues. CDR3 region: CASSKQGQRNQPQHF. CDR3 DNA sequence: TGTGCCAGCAGCAAACAAGGACAGCGCAATCAGCCCCAGCATTTT.